The T cell receptor (beta chain) described here comes from a study of blood T cell repertoires in COVID-19 (dated by TCRdb to about 2020). A note on the overall study: Collaborator samples came from the United States, Italy and Spain and covered acute and convalescent phases of COVID-19. The material from the prospective study consisted of cDNA or gDNA derived from T cells, B-cell-depleted T cells, or PBMCs. Subjects who had been exposed to COVID-19, were actively infected with it, or had recovered from it provided the deeply sampled blood TCRbeta repertoires that made up the dataset. The repertoires were released in a freely available public database intended as a resource for research on the immune response to SARS-CoV-2. The samples were drawn from two sources: the first 160 participants of the ongoing ImmuneRACE study, and 1,000 to 1,500 subjects contributed by 6 global collaborators. Sample metadata almost always included a de-identified subject ID, COVID-19 status, age in years and sex. Where available, HLA class I and class II types were obtained from metadata supplied by the sample provider rather than from assay-based typing.

Here is what the overall study found, with its caveats: The quantity of clinical and demographic metadata differed by source and by participant and was supplied without curation.

The junction carries 8 bases between V and J, which are trimmed by 3 bases and 5 bases respectively. From the cysteine through the phenylalanine, the CDR3 covers 13 amino acids. Only the CDR3 DNA is retained, 39 bases long and in frame from the first base. Per the germline V gene, SGDLS is the CDR1 and YYNGEE is the CDR2. TCRbeta CDR3 regions were amplified from genomic DNA using the immunoSEQ Assay, a bias-controlled multiplex PCR. The authors' pipeline ran thus. Within the assay, amplification of reference gene primers was used to estimate how many nucleated cells each sample contained. Sequence reads were collapsed and filtered to measure the absolute abundance of every unique TCRbeta CDR3 rearrangement. Productive Simpson clonality was computed per sample as the square root of Simpson's diversity index over productive rearrangements. TCRdb limited this immuneACCESS table to in-frame rearrangements with V and J called. A share of clones is missing; checked studies link under half to unresolved V genes, and the rest is unexplained. The DNA was the basis for D and trimming; V, J and clone size are from that table. The sample data list 120,000 to 150,000 clones, and approximately 90% of these were observed just once. The ten biggest clones cover more than 3.5% of the sample.

This clone has only a few counts. Its antigen remains unidentified. No base quality values were provided; no much bigger clone lies one nucleotide off. The collaborating institutions used their own protocols to collect whole blood in K2EDTA tubes. For TCRbeta analysis, collaborators shipped samples in one of three forms: frozen whole blood, isolated PBMCs, or DNA extracted from either of those sample types. Material: peripheral blood. This sequence originates from a woman aged 35 to 49 with acute or convalescent COVID-19. Recombination joined TRBV9 with TRBJ2-2, and perhaps TRBD2 as D gene, on 5 matching bases. The CDR3 sequence is CASSDWRTGELFF. Read as DNA, the sequence is TGTGCCAGCAGCGACTGGAGGACCGGGGAGCTGTTTTTT.